Reported below is one T cell receptor beta chain. This clonotype appeared many times. Its specific antigen is unknown. No base qualities exist here, and no much larger clone lies one base off it. The data stem from a study of early T cells in non-severe SARS-CoV-2 infection (dated by TCRdb to about 2021). About the study as a whole: Because TCR sequencing relied on bulk RNA taken from unsorted whole blood, pairing of alpha and beta chains was not possible. Paper-wide results and their limitations: VDJdb matching was skewed toward anti-spike CD8 responses, so virus-specific expansions were likely underestimated and private and CD4 specificities were missed.

A case-control design nested within a healthcare worker cohort in London, UK, was used, with weekly nasopharyngeal swab PCR tests and blood sampling performed. Healthcare workers were recruited during the week of the UK lockdown, between 23 and 31 March 2020, and followed weekly for up to about 15 weeks. Libraries were prepared through 5' RACE. Instrument on record: NextSeq 500. The TCR library protocol attached unique molecular identifiers to individual cDNA molecules to correct for sequencing error and PCR bias. Sequencing covered both TCR alpha and beta chains, and within each sample the abundances of alpha and beta sequences were tightly co-correlated. The study's own analysis went as follows. V gene, J gene and CDR3 annotation of TCR sequences was performed with Decombinator V4. Expanded TCRs were defined as changing significantly between any two time points under a Poisson model with p below 0.0001. TCR abundances were normalised to the total number of TCRs sequenced in each sample and reported as counts per million. VDJdb, accessed 1 November 2021, was searched for CMV, EBV and SARS-CoV-2 annotated TCRs, with TCRs annotated for multiple antigens excluded. TCRdb's own reprocessing of the public reads used fastp at Q25 and MiXCR and kept productive beta chains. Merged by CDR3 protein, the rows form single entries marked with the most common genes and DNA. The V and J calls were not made by the authors but by TCRdb's processing. This sample has almost 30,000 distinct CDR3 sequences in its table, and 5.7% of those were observed once. The ten largest clones represent roughly 6.2% of the sample.

This TCR was recovered from an adult who was a healthcare worker with PCR-confirmed SARS-CoV-2 infection or an uninfected control (not recorded which). The sample comprised whole blood.

The CDR3: CASSTIPGANTEAFF. The bases read TGTGCCAGCAGCACAATCCCGGGAGCAAACACTGAAGCTTTCTTT. This chain is built from TRBV27 and TRBJ1-1; no D gene call is confident. V loses 6 bases, J loses 2 bases, and the germline ends lie 16 bases apart. For CDR1 and CDR2, the germline V gene (reference sequence) lists MNHEY and SMNVEV. The CDR3 runs 15 amino acids, cysteine and phenylalanine included. The CDR3 DNA has 45 bases and is translated from base 1.